The 14 T cell receptor beta chains given below trace back to one sample, sequenced in a study of PD-1 blockade in classical Hodgkin lymphoma (TCRdb year 2020). Preparation of the library involved the immunoSEQ multiplex PCR assay. Not all clones reach the TCRdb copy of this immuneACCESS table, which keeps in-frame sequences only. Checked studies attribute under half of the gap to unresolved V genes and leave the rest unexplained. This sample comprises about 46,000 clones, 80% of them detected only once. The ten largest clones represent 22% of the sample. Taken with the paper, the label for time point translates to: cycle 2 day 1 (C2D1) of nivolumab. Relapse after autologous stem cell transplantation had occurred in all trial patients, and cohorts A, B and C were distinguished by prior brentuximab vedotin exposure. The sample in question was peripheral blood mononuclear cells (PBMCs), obtained before the second cycle of nivolumab. All receptors come from a human donor with classical Hodgkin lymphoma.

This clone appeared once. This chain links TRBV11-2 with TRBJ2-7; tentatively, D is TRBD2 (5 bases). V was clipped by 0 bases and J by 6 bases, with 9 bases between them. The length of the CDR3 is 13 residues. Per the germline V gene, CDR1 is SGHAT and CDR2 is FQNNGV. CDR3 protein: CASSLDLLAEQYF. The CDR3 nucleotides are TGTGCCAGCAGCTTAGATCTGCTAGCCGAGCAGTACTTC.

The chain uses TRBV7-9 and TRBJ2-5, with D perhaps assigned TRBD1 or TRBD2 (6 bases each). Trimming took off 5 bases at V and 1 base at J, with 23 bases between the two ends. The CDR3 is 18 amino acids. Germline V gene data show CDR1 as SEHNR and CDR2 as FQNEAQ (reference sequence). CDR3 coding DNA: TGTGCCAGCAGCAAAGGTTCTGGTTCGGGGGCCCCCCAAGAGACCCAGTACTTC. As protein: CASSKGSGSGAPQETQYF.

This clone was detected a few times. V is TRBV9 and J is TRBJ2-5, with a weak D call TRBD2 (6 bases). Germline lookup yields CDR1 SGDLS and CDR2 YYNGEE. The V gene lost 0 bases and the J gene lost 5 bases, with 11 bases spanning the gap. The CDR3 contains 14 residues. The CDR3 region has the DNA TGTGCCAGCAGCGTAGGAACTAGCTTGGAGACCCAGTACTTC. Protein product: CASSVGTSLETQYF.

The rearrangement joins TRBV4-2 to TRBJ2-2; 8 bases are a match to TRBD1. This CDR3 region has 16 residues. J gave up 7 bases and V 2 bases, and 9 bases lay outside the gene matches. In germline, CDR1 is LGHNA, CDR2 YNFKEQ. CDR3 in DNA: TGTGCCAGCAGCCAATTCTTCAGCACAGGGGGCGGGGAGCTGTTTTTT. This codes for CASSQFFSTGGGELFF.

This clone is a singleton in its sample. In DNA form, the CDR3 reads TGTGCCACTATGGACAGGACCCACTACGAGCAGTACTTC. This codes for CATMDRTHYEQYF. The genes are TRBV19 and TRBJ2-7; 7 positions agree with TRBD1. J lost 3 bases, V lost 10 bases, and 9 bases had no gene match. This CDR3 is built from 13 residues. CDR1 is LNHDA, CDR2 SQIVND, per germline (reference sequence).

The chain has TRBV5-1 and TRBJ1-1; 9 positions agree with TRBD1. Germline CDR1 reads SGHRS; CDR2 reads YFSETQ. Trimming at V came to 2 bases and at J to 3 bases, leaving 2 bases not matched to a gene. CDR3 length: 14 residues. The CDR3 region is CASSFWTGDTEAFF. CDR3 in DNA: TGCGCCAGCAGCTTTTGGACAGGGGACACTGAAGCTTTCTTT.

This sequence joins TRBV9 and TRBJ2-2, with TRBD2 matching 9 bases. Trimming at V came to 0 bases and at J to 7 bases, leaving 7 bases not matched to a gene. The CDR3 is 16 residues long. Germline values: CDR1 SGDLS, CDR2 YYNGEE. The CDR3 nucleotides read TGTGCCAGCAGCGTAGCCGTTGCGGGAGGGGACGGGGAGCTGTTTTTT. It specifies CASSVAVAGGDGELFF.

The chain recombines TRBV18 with TRBJ2-5; 9 bases are shared with TRBD2. V shed 1 base and J 4 bases; nucleotides not matched to a gene: 16. The CDR3 is 19 residues long. The germline V gene has CDR1 KGHSH and CDR2 LQKENI. This CDR3 reads CASSPLPTGNSGSRETQYF. The DNA of the CDR3 is TGTGCCAGCTCACCACTCCCCACTGGGAATAGCGGGAGTCGAGAGACCCAGTACTTC.

V gene TRBV2 combines with J gene TRBJ2-2; D gene uncertain. Germline CDR1 is SNHLY and CDR2 is FYNNEI. The CDR3 is 14 amino acids. V lost 6 bases and J lost 4, with 12 bases in between. The CDR3 DNA reads as TGTGCCAGCAGCGTAGCCTCGGGCACCGGGGAGCTGTTTTTT. Residues: CASSVASGTGELFF.

V usage is TRBV5-1 and J usage is TRBJ1-2; no firm D call. CDR1 is SGHRS and CDR2 is YFSETQ in the germline V gene. The CDR3 runs 12 residues. The V gene lost 4 bases and the J gene lost 3 bases, with 7 bases spanning the gap. DNA of the CDR3: TGCGCCAGCAGCCCGGATGACTATGGCTACACCTTC. Amino acids: CASSPDDYGYTF.

The chain recombines TRBV29-1 with TRBJ2-3; maybe TRBD1 (5 bases). There are 14 residues in the CDR3. The V gene's germline CDR1 is SQVTM and CDR2 ANQGSEA. Trimming left V 7 bases short and J 6 bases short, with 20 bases between. CDR3 in amino acids: CSAMGVVDMDTQYF. For the CDR3, the DNA is TGCAGCGCTATGGGCGTAGTGGACATGGATACGCAGTATTTT.

This chain uses TRBV6-5 with TRBJ2-7, with D hard to call. Looked up from germline, CDR1 is MNHEY and CDR2 is SVGAGI. The V end was cut by 6 bases, the J end by 3 bases, with 12 bases between. CDR3 size: 13 residues. The CDR3 DNA reads as TGTGCCAGCAGCCCGCCGTCCGTCTACGAGCAGTACTTC. As protein: CASSPPSVYEQYF.

The rearrangement joins TRBV5-1 to TRBJ2-5, with 11 positions matching TRBD1. This CDR3 is built from 15 residues. Germline CDR1 reads SGHRS; CDR2 reads YFSETQ. The V and J ends lost 4 bases and 4 bases, in that order; junction bases with no gene match: 6. This CDR3 reads CASSLGDRGIETQYF. The CDR3 DNA follows: TGCGCCAGCAGCCTCGGGGACAGGGGGATAGAGACCCAGTACTTC.

V is TRBV29-1 and J is TRBJ2-3; unclear D gene. The CDR3 sequence is 14 residues long. Per germline, CDR1 SQVTM and CDR2 ANQGSEA. V was shortened by 0 bases and J by 0 bases, with 7 bases between the two germline ends. The DNA of the CDR3 is TGCAGCGTTGAAGACAGAACTAGCACAGATACGCAGTATTTT. Protein product: CSVEDRTSTDTQYF.